The present T cell receptor (beta chain) was sequenced within a study of blood T cell repertoires in COVID-19. Study-level background: Collection of acute and convalescent COVID-19 samples took place in the United States, Italy and Spain. The analysed material was cDNA or gDNA that came from T cells, B-cell-depleted T cells, or PBMCs.

Germline CDR1 reads SQVTM; CDR2 reads ANQGSEA. CDR3 length equals 13 residues. Germline trimming cut 6 bases from V and 5 bases from J; bases unmatched to any gene: 8. Source study methods: Estimation of nucleated cell counts relied on the amplification of reference gene primers. This table comes from immunoSEQ multiplex PCR, and its TCRdb copy is limited to in-frame clones, with some not included. V, J and clone size are those of that table, while D and trimming were read from the DNA. Seen here are 65,000 to 90,000 clones, about nine tenths observed once, and the top ten hold more than 8%. The sample was peripheral blood. The rearrangement uses TRBV29-1 and TRBJ1-2; 8 nucleotides match TRBD1. The receptor's source is a man aged 45 to 65 with acute or convalescent COVID-19. The CDR3 DNA sequence: TGCAGCGTAGCCCGGACAGGGCAGTATGGCTACACCTTC. It codes for CSVARTGQYGYTF. The full variable domain, in which reference TRBV29-1 and TRBJ1-2 provide the parts outside the CDR3, is SAVISQKPSRDICQRGTSLTIQCQVDSQVTMMFWYRQQPGQSLTLIATANQGSEATYESGFVIDKFPISRPNLTFSTLTVSNMSPEDSSIYLCSVARTGQYGYTFGSGTRLTVV.